This T cell receptor beta chain derives from a study of OX40 agonist ivuxolimab in advanced cancers. Broadly, across the study: Ivuxolimab was an agonistic, fully human IgG2 monoclonal antibody directed against OX40 (CD134), a costimulatory receptor. Intravenous ivuxolimab was administered to patients every 2 weeks at six dose levels: 0.01, 0.1, 0.3, 1.5, 3 and 10 mg/kg. Of the roughly 50 dose-escalation patients, hepatocellular carcinoma was present in about 20, melanoma in around 15, renal cell carcinoma in 9 and head and neck cancer in 9. The dose-escalation cohort was 82.7% male with a mean age of approximately 60 years, ranging from roughly 23 to 90. Prior anti-PD-1, anti-PD-L1 or anti-CTLA-4 therapy was permitted, and 30% to 50% of dose-escalation patients had received checkpoint inhibitors. Partial responses occurred in three dose-escalation patients, of whom one had hepatocellular carcinoma and two had cutaneous melanoma. The point of sequencing TCRbeta in the periphery was to test whether ivuxolimab changed TCR sequence diversity and drove clonal T-cell expansion. The monotherapy dose-escalation portion (N ≈ 50 patients) of the phase I ivuxolimab trial is reported in the paper. General conclusions and limits of the study: After ivuxolimab, CD8+ T cells had more expanded clones than CD4+ T cells on average. The antigen specificity of the clonally expanded peripheral T cells was not determined. In partial responders in the 0.1-3.0 mg/kg groups, normalized peripheral clonal expansion was found to be among the lowest, especially among CD8+ T cells. Clonal expansion of both CD4+ and CD8+ blood T cells was observed from baseline to week 6 at doses 0.1 to 3.0 mg/kg. Low levels of normalized T-cell clonal expansion were also seen in some nonresponding patients.

Comments on this clone: No antigen is known for it. The input lacks base qualities; no much larger clone sits a single base away.

The CDR3 spans 15 residues, from the cysteine through the phenylalanine. Only the CDR3 DNA is retained, 45 bases long and in frame from the first base. The trim is 6 bases for V and 7 bases for J, with a gap of 18 bases between the germline ends. The germline V gene yields MDHEN for CDR1 and SYDVKM for CDR2. The trial excluded patients who had a history of autoimmune disease or who were on systemic immunosuppression. In every dose cohort, peripheral blood was drawn for TCR sequencing at baseline, cycle 4 day 1, and cycle 7 day 1. The samples were taken from a phase I, first-in-human, multicenter, open-label dose-escalation trial of ivuxolimab. Adults with locally advanced or metastatic melanoma, renal cell, hepatocellular, or head and neck squamous cell carcinoma were enrolled in the trial. Before TCR sequencing, CD4+ T cells and CD8+ T cells were sorted from peripheral blood as separate populations.

To sequence the TCRbeta CDR3 region, genomic DNA was isolated from the sorted cells. The immunoSEQ Assay was used to sequence the TCRbeta CDR3 regions. Imported from immuneACCESS, the table was reduced by TCRdb to in-frame sequences with V and J called. These copies leave out some clones; in studies compared against another copy, an unresolved V gene accounts for under half, and the cause of the remainder is not known. This sample has some 71,000 clones in its table, and roughly 85% of those were observed once. The ten largest clones capture approximately 2.5% of the sample. The specimen was CD4+ or CD8+ T cells sorted from blood, collected in a trial of the OX40 agonist ivuxolimab. The rearrangement combines TRBV28 with TRBJ1-4, and possibly TRBD1, on 5 matching bases. This sequence originates from an adult with an advanced solid tumor such as melanoma, head and neck, liver or kidney cancer. This receptor carries the CDR3 CASSPPGTRIEKLFF. The DNA sequence follows: TGTGCCAGCAGCCCACCGGGGACCCGAATTGAAAAACTGTTTTTT.